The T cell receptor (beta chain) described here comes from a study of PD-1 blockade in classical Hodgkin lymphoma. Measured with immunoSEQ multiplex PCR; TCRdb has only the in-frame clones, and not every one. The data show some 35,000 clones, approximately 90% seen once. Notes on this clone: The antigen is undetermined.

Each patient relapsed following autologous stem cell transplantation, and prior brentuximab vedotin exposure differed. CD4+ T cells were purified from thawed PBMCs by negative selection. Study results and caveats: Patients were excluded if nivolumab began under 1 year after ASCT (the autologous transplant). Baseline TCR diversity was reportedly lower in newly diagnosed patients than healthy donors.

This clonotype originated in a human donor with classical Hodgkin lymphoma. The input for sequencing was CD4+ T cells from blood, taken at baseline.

The CDR3 nucleotides read TGTGCCAGCTCACCGAGAGGGTTCTCTGGAAACACCATATATTTT. Its protein product is CASSPRGFSGNTIYF. The V and J genes are TRBV18 and TRBJ1-3; no clear D gene. The germline gives CDR1 KGHSH, CDR2 LQKENI. The CDR3 length is 15 residues. Trimming took 3 bases from V and 0 from J, leaving 9 bases between them.